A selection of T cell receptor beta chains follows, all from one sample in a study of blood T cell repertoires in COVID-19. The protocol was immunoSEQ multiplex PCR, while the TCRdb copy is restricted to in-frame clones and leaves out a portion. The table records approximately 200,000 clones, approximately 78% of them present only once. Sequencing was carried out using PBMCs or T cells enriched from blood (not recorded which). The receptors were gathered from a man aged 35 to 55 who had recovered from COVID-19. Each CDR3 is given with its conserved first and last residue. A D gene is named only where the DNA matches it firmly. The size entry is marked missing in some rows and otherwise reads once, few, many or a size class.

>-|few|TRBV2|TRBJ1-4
TGTGCCAGCAGAATGGGGCCGCGTGGGACTAATGAAAAACTGTTTTTT
CASRMGPRGTNEKLFF
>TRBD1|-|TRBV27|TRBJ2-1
TGTGCCAGCAGAACGCCGGGACAGTCCTACAATGAGCAGTTCTTC
CASRTPGQSYNEQFF
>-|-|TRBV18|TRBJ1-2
TGTGCCAGCTCACCTTTGTTAACAGGGTATCGCTATGGCTACACCTTC
CASSPLLTGYRYGYTF
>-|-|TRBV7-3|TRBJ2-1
TGTGCCAGCAGCTTAGGAGCGGATAATGAGCAGTTCTTC
CASSLGADNEQFF
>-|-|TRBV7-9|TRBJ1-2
TGTGCCAGCAGCTTGCTACAGGGTACTGGTTATGGCTACACCTTC
CASSLLQGTGYGYTF
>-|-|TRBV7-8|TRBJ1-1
TGTGCCAGCGGTCGGAGGCAAGAAACCGAAGCTTTCTTT
CASGRRQETEAFF
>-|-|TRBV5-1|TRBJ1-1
TGCGCCAGCAGGAGGGACCCCGGGGGGACTGAAGCTTTCTTT
CASRRDPGGTEAFF
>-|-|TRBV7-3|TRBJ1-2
TGTGCCAGCAGCTTAGGCGCAGGGTCCGGCTACACCTTC
CASSLGAGSGYTF
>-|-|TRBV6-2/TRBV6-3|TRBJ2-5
TGTGCCAGCAGTTACTCTTACCCCCCCCGGGGAGGTGAGGGGGAGACCCAGTACTTC
CASSYSYPPRGGEGETQYF
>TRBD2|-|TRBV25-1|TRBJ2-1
TGTGCCAGCAGTAGTGCGGGGGGGCTAGGGGAGCAGTTCTTC
CASSSAGGLGEQFF
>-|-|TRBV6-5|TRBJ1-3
TGTGCCAGCAGTTATTCGGGACTTCTTGGAAACACCATATATTTT
CASSYSGLLGNTIYF
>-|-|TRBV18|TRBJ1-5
TGTGCCAGCGCAGACGGGAGAAATAGCAATCAGCCCCAGCATTTT
CASADGRNSNQPQHF
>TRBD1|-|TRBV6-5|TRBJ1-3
TGTGCCGTAGAAGAGGGACAGACCGGAAACACCATATATTTT
CAVEEGQTGNTIYF
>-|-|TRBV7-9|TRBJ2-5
TGTGCCAGCAGTGGGACTCTTCAAGAGACCCAGTACTTC
CASSGTLQETQYF
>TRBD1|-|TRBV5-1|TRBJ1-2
TGCGCCAGCAGCTTGTGGCAGGGGGCCGACTATGGCTACACCTTC
CASSLWQGADYGYTF
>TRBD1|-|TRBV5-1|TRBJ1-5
TGCGCCAGCAGCTCCGGGACAGGGAACGGTCAGCCCCAGCATTTT
CASSSGTGNGQPQHF
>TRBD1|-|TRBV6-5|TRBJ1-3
TGTGCCAGCAGGACAGGGGGCTCTGGAAACACCATATATTTT
CASRTGGSGNTIYF
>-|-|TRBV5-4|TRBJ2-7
TGTGCCAGCAGCCCTGGGGACACCACCTACGAGCAGTACTTC
CASSPGDTTYEQYF
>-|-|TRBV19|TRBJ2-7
TGTGCCAGTAGTACCGACAGTCTCCGCTACGAGCAGTACTTC
CASSTDSLRYEQYF
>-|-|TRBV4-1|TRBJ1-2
TGCGCCAGCAGCCAGTCCGGGGTCAGGAATCGTGGCTACACCTTC
CASSQSGVRNRGYTF
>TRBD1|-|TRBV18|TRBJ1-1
TGTGCCAGCTCACCAATTGGACAGGGGGCCACTGAAGCTTTCTTT
CASSPIGQGATEAFF
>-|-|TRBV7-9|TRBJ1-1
TGTGCCAGCAGCTTAGAACGGTTTGAAGCTTTCTTT
CASSLERFEAFF